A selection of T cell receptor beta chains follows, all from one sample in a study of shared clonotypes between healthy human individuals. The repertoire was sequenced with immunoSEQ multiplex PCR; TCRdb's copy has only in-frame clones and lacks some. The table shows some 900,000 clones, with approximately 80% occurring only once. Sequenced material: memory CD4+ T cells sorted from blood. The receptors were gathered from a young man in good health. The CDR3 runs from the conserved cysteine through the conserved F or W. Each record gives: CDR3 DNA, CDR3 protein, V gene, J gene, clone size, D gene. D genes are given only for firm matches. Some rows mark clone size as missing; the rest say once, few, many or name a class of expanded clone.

CDR3 DNA: TGTGCCAGCAGCTTAGCGCGGGAATCACCCCTCCACTTT
CDR3 protein: CASSLARESPLHF
V gene: TRBV11-2
J gene: TRBJ1-6
clone size: .
D gene: .

CDR3 DNA: TGTGCCAGCAGCAAAGCGAGGGGTATGCGGGCCACCTACGAGCAGTACTTC
CDR3 protein: CASSKARGMRATYEQYF
V gene: TRBV21-1
J gene: TRBJ2-7
clone size: few
D gene: .

CDR3 DNA: TGTGCCAGCAGGTCCCTAGGGGAGCAGTACTTC
CDR3 protein: CASRSLGEQYF
V gene: TRBV27
J gene: TRBJ2-7
clone size: .
D gene: .

CDR3 DNA: TGTGCCAGCAGTTTGAGCGGGAGGGAGACCCAGTACTTC
CDR3 protein: CASSLSGRETQYF
V gene: TRBV27
J gene: TRBJ2-5
clone size: .
D gene: TRBD2

CDR3 DNA: TGCGCCAGCAGCCAGGGACCACGGGAGACCCAGTACTTC
CDR3 protein: CASSQGPRETQYF
V gene: TRBV5-1
J gene: TRBJ2-5
clone size: .
D gene: .

CDR3 DNA: TGTGCCAGCACCGTGACAGGCAACTATGGCTACACCTTC
CDR3 protein: CASTVTGNYGYTF
V gene: TRBV6-1
J gene: TRBJ1-2
clone size: .
D gene: .

CDR3 DNA: TGTGCCAGCAGTGAACTTCGTACCCAGTACTTC
CDR3 protein: CASSELRTQYF
V gene: TRBV2
J gene: TRBJ2-5
clone size: .
D gene: .

CDR3 DNA: TGTGCTAGTGGTGGGACTAGCGGAGTTTACAATGAGCAGTTCTTC
CDR3 protein: CASGGTSGVYNEQFF
V gene: TRBV12-5
J gene: TRBJ2-1
clone size: once
D gene: TRBD2

CDR3 DNA: TGTGCCAGCAGTGATAGACAGGCGGGCTACGAGCAGTACTTC
CDR3 protein: CASSDRQAGYEQYF
V gene: TRBV6-1
J gene: TRBJ2-7
clone size: .
D gene: .

CDR3 DNA: TGTGCCAGCACGACAGGGGGCCCTCAGCCCCAGCATTTT
CDR3 protein: CASTTGGPQPQHF
V gene: TRBV2
J gene: TRBJ1-5
clone size: few
D gene: TRBD1

CDR3 DNA: TGCGCCAGCAGCTTGGGGGGCACCATTTATGGCTACACCTTC
CDR3 protein: CASSLGGTIYGYTF
V gene: TRBV5-1
J gene: TRBJ1-2
clone size: .
D gene: .